This TCR beta chain was identified in a study of T cell responses to AZD1222 COVID-19 vaccine listed by TCRdb under 2021. For the wider study: AZD1222 recipients given second doses at about 4 weeks or at about 12 weeks were pooled, since spike-specific TCR depth and breadth were not found to differ between the two schedules. A total of 230 to 250 trial participants underwent TCR sequencing, of whom around 210 had received two doses of AZD1222 and around 25 had received two doses of the MenACWY control vaccine. Trial participants were enrolled by age into 18-55, 56-69 and 70-plus year subgroups, with about 150, 28 and 57 TCR-sequenced participants respectively.

Notes on this clone: This receptor's antigen is unknown. Base-call qualities are not available, and no considerably larger clone is one nucleotide away.

CDR1 and CDR2, per the germline V gene, are SGHRS and YFSETQ. V was cut back by 0 bases and J by 1 base, leaving a gap of 10 bases between them. The CDR3 runs 15 amino acids, cysteine and phenylalanine included. The only DNA kept is the CDR3, 45 bases in frame from the first base. On the study overall, not on this receptor specifically: Spike-specific TCR breadth and depth rose significantly after two AZD1222 doses compared with day 0 and with MenACWY recipients. Epitopes outside the regions mutated in the B.1.351 and B.1.1.7 variants were reportedly recognized by nearly half of the unique spike-specific TCRs. In the small 56-69-year group, the increase in depth fell short of significance, most likely because of low power. Because no day 14 peak-response samples were available, the repertoires could be characterized only after the peak T cell response. Conclusions about previously exposed vaccinees are limited, since just six AZD1222 recipients were seropositive for SARS-CoV-2 at baseline. Participants were mostly white British, with more females than males. The authors suggested clonal diversity may have been underestimated. The whole spike protein was spanned by vaccine-associated CD4 TCRs, and dominant responses were seen in regions 160-218 and 743-854.

The CDR3 regions of human TCRbeta chains were analyzed by immunosequencing. The paper's data handling went like this. Repertoire TCRs were checked for matches against a reference library of SARS-CoV-2-specific TCRs that had been generated using the MIRA antigen-specificity platform. Breadth was defined as the fraction of unique TCRs that were SARS-CoV-2-associated. Depth was defined as the fraction of total T cells that were SARS-CoV-2-associated. Each spike-specific TCR was assigned to its reactive spike region and to a CD4 or CD8 class using the MIRA data. Log10-transformed breadth and depth values were compared by one-way ANOVA with Sidak's multiple comparisons tests. Here the immuneACCESS table is served through TCRdb, limited to in-frame sequences with V and J called. Missing clones are a known gap in these copies; in checked studies unresolved V genes cover under half, and the rest lacks a known reason. V and J calls plus clone size are reproduced from that table; the DNA served to infer D and trimming. The sample includes 95,000 to 150,000 clones, with roughly 90% observed a single time. Jointly, the top ten make up 1.1% of the sample.

In the paper's terms, the time point label means: baseline before first vaccination. Vaccinee samples came from UK trials COV001 and COV002, including a single-blind randomized controlled phase 2/3 trial of AZD1222 (ChAdOx1 nCoV-19) in healthy adults. Trial participant PBMC samples were collected at day 0 and day 28 after the second dose for TCRbeta chain sequencing. The sample here was peripheral blood, taken on day 0 of AZD1222 vaccination. In this chain, TRBV5-1 is recombined with TRBJ2-5, with a tentative D gene TRBD1 over 5 matching bases. The TCR comes from an adult in good health. The DNA sequence is TGCGCCAGCAGCTTGGCAGGACATTCCCAAGAGACCCAGTACTTC. This sequence encodes CASSLAGHSQETQYF.